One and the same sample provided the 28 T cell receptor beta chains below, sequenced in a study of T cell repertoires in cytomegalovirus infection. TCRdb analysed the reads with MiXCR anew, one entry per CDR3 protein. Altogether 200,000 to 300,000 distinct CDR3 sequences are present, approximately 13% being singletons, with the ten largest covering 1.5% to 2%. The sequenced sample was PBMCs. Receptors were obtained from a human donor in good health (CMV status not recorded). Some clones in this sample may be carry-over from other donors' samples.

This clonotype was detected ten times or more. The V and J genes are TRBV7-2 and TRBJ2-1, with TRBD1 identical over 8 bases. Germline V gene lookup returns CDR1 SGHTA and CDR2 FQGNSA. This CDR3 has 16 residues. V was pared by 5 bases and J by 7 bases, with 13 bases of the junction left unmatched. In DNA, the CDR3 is TGTGCCAGCAGCCCCCAGGGGGCAGGGGGGAGGAATGAGCAGTTCTTC. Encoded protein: CASSPQGAGGRNEQFF.

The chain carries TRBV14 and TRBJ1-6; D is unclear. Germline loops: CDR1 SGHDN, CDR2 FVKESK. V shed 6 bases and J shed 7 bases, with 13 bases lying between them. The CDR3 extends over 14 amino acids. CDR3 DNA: TGTGCCAGCAGTACCGAAGTCAGGAATTCACCCCTCCACTTT. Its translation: CASSTEVRNSPLHF.

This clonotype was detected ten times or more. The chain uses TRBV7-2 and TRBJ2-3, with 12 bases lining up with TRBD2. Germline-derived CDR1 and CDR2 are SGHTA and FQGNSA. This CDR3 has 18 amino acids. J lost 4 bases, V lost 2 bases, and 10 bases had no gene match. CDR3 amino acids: CASSLLAGGFGFADTQYF. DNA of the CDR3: TGTGCCAGCAGCTTACTAGCGGGGGGGTTCGGGTTCGCAGATACGCAGTATTTT.

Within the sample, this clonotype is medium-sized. The CDR3 protein is CASSGGRGGRNEQYF. In nucleotides, the CDR3 is TGTGCCAGCAGCGGGGGGCGAGGGGGGCGGAACGAGCAGTACTTC. The chain recombines TRBV7-2 with TRBJ2-7; the D gene could be TRBD1 or TRBD2 (6 bases each). CDR1 and CDR2 (germline): SGHTA, FQGNSA. The V end lost 5 bases, the J end lost 5 bases, and 19 bases lay between the germline ends. The CDR3 is 15 residues long.

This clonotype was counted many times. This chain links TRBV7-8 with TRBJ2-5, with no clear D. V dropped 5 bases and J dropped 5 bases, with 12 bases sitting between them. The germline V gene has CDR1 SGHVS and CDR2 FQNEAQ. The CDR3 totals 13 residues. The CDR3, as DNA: TGTGCCAGCAGCCGCCAGGTTGGGGAGACCCAGTACTTC. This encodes CASSRQVGETQYF.

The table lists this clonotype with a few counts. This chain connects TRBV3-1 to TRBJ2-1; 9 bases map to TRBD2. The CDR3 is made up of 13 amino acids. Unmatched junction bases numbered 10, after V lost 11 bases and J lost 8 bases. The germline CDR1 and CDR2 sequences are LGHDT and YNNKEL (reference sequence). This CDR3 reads CAGTGTSRHEQFF. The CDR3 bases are TGTGCCGGGACCGGGACTAGCCGACATGAGCAGTTCTTC.

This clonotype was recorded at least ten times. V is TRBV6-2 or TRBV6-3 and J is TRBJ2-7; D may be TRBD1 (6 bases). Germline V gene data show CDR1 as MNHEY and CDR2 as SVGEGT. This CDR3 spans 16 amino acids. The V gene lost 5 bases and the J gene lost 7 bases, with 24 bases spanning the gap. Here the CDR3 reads CASSAPRTVLTEEQYF. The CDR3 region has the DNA TGTGCCAGCAGTGCACCCCGGACAGTACTTACGGAAGAGCAGTACTTC.

CDR3 loop: CSARTGGNEKLFF. DNA for the CDR3: TGCAGTGCCCGAACCGGGGGAAATGAAAAACTGTTTTTT. The V and J genes are TRBV20-1 and TRBJ1-4; tentatively, D is TRBD1 (5 bases). The CDR3 is made up of 13 amino acids. The germline gives CDR1 DFQATT, CDR2 SNEGSKA (reference sequence). The ends were cut back, 6 bases at V and 5 bases at J, with 13 bases in the middle.

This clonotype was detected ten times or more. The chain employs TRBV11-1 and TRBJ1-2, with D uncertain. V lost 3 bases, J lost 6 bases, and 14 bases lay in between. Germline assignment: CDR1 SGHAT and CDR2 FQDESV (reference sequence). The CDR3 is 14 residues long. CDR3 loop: CASSLGSDDNGYTF. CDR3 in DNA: TGTGCCAGCAGCTTGGGGTCAGACGATAATGGCTACACCTTC.

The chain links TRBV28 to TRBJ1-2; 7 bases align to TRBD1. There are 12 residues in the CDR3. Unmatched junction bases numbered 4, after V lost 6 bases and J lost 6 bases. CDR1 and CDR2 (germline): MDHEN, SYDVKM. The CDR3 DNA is TGTGCCAGCAGAGCTGACAGGGATGGCTACACCTTC. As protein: CASRADRDGYTF.

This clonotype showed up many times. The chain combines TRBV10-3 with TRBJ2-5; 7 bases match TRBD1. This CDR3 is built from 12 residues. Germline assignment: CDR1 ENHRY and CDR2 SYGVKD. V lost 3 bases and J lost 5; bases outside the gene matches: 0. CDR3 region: CAISDRGETQYF. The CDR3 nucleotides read TGTGCCATCAGTGACAGGGGGGAGACCCAGTACTTC.

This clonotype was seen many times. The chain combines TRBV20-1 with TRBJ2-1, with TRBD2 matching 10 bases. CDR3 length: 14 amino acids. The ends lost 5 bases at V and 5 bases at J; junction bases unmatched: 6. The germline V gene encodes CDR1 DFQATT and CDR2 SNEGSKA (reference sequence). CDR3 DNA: TGCAGTGCTTATAGCGGGAGGCTAAACAATGAGCAGTTCTTC. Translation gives CSAYSGRLNNEQFF.

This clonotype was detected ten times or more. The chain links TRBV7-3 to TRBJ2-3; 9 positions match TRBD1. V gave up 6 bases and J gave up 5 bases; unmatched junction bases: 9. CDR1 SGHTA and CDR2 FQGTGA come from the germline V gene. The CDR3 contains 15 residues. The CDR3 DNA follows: TGTGCCAGCAGGCCCGCCGGGACAGGGTTAGATACGCAGTATTTT. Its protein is CASRPAGTGLDTQYF.

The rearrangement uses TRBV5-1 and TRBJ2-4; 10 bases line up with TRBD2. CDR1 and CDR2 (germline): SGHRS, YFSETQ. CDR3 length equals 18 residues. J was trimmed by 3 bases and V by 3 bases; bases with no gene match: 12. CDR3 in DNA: TGCGCCAGCAGCTGGCTAGCGGGAGAGGTGTTAGGCAAAAACATTCAGTACTTC. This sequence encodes CASSWLAGEVLGKNIQYF.

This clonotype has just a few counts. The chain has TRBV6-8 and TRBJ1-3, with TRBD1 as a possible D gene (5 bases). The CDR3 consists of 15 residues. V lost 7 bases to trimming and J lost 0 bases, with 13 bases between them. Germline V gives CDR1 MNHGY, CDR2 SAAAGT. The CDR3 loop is CASKSRGLSGNTIYF. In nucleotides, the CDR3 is TGTGCCAGCAAATCCCGGGGCCTCTCTGGAAACACCATATATTTT.

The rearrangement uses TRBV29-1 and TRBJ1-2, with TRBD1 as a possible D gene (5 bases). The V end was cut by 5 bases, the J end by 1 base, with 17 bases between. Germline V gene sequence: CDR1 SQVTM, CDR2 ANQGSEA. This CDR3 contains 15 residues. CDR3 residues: CSVYAPRGDNYGYTF. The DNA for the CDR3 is TGCAGCGTTTACGCGCCACGGGGCGATAACTATGGCTACACCTTC.

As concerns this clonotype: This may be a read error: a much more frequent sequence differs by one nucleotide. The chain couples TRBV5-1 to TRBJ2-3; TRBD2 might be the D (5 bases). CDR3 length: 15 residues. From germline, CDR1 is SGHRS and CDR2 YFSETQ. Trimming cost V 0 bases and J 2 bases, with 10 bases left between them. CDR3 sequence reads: CASSLVAGHTDTQYF. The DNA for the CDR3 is TGCGCCAGCAGCTTGGTGGCGGGTCACACAGATACGCAGTATTTT.

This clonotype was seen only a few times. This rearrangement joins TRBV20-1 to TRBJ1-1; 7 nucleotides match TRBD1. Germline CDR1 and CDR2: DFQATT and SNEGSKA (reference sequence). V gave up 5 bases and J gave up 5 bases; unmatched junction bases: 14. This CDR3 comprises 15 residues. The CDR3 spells CSASPMTGMWTEAFF. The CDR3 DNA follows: TGCAGTGCTTCCCCCATGACAGGGATGTGGACTGAAGCTTTCTTT.

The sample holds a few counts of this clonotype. The CDR3 spells CASSPGDRDYEQYF. The CDR3 DNA follows: TGTGCCAGCTCACCAGGGGACAGAGACTACGAGCAGTACTTC. The gene calls are TRBV18 and TRBJ2-7; 7 nucleotides match TRBD1. Per germline, CDR1 KGHSH and CDR2 LQKENI. CDR3 length: 14 residues. V lost 2 bases, J lost 3 bases, and 4 bases stayed unmatched.

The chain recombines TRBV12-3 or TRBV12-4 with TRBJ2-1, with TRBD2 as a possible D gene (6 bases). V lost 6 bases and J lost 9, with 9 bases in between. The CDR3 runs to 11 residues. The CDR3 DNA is TGTGCCAGCAGCACTAGCATTGAGCAGTTCTTC. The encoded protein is CASSTSIEQFF.

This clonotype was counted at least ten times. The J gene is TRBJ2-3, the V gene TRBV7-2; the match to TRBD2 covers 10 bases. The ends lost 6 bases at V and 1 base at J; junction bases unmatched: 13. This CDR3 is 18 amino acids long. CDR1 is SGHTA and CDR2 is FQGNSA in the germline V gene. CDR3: CASRSSRLGTSGTDTQYF. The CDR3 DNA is TGTGCCAGCAGGAGCAGCCGGCTGGGGACTAGCGGCACAGATACGCAGTATTTT. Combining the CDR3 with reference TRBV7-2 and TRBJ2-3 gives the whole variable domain GAGVSQSPSNKVTEKGKDVELRCDPISGHTALYWYRQSLGQGLEFLIYFQGNSAPDKSGLPSDRFSAERTGGSVSTLTIQRTQQEDSAVYLCASRSSRLGTSGTDTQYFGPGTRLTVL.

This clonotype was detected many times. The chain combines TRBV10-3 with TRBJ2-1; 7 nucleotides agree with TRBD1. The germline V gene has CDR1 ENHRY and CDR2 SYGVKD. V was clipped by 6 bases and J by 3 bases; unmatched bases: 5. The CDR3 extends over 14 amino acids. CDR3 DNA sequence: TGTGCCATCAGCGGACAGGAGAACTACAATGAGCAGTTCTTC. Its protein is CAISGQENYNEQFF.

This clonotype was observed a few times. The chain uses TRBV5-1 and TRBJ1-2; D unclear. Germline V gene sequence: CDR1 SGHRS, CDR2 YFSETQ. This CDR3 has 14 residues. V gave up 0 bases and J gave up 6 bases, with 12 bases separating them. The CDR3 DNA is TGCGCCAGCAGCTTGGAGGACGGCTGGGATGGCTACACCTTC. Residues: CASSLEDGWDGYTF.

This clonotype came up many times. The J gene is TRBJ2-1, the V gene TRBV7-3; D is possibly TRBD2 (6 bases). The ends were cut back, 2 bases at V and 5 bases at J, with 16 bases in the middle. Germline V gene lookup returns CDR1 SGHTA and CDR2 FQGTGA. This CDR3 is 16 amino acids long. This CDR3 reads CASSLLAPETHNEQFF. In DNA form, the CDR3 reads TGTGCCAGCAGCTTACTAGCGCCAGAGACCCACAATGAGCAGTTCTTC.

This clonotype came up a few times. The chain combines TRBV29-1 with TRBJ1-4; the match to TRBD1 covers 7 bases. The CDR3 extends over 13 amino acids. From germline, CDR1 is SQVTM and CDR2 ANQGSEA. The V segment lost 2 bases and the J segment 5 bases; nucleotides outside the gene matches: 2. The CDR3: CSVELTGNEKLFF. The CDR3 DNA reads TGCAGCGTTGAACTGACAGGGAATGAAAAACTGTTTTTT. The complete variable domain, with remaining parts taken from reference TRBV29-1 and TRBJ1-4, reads SAVISQKPSRDICQRGTSLTIQCQVDSQVTMMFWYRQQPGQSLTLIATANQGSEATYESGFVIDKFPISRPNLTFSTLTVSNMSPEDSSIYLCSVELTGNEKLFFGSGTQLSVL.

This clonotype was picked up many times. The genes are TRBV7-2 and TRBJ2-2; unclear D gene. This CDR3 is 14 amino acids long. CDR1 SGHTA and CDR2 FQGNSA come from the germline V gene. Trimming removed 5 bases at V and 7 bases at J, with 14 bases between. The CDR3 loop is CASSPTNWIGELFF. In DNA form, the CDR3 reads TGTGCCAGCAGCCCTACCAATTGGATCGGGGAGCTGTTTTTT. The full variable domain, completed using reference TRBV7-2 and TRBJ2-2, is GAGVSQSPSNKVTEKGKDVELRCDPISGHTALYWYRQSLGQGLEFLIYFQGNSAPDKSGLPSDRFSAERTGGSVSTLTIQRTQQEDSAVYLCASSPTNWIGELFFGEGSRLTVL.

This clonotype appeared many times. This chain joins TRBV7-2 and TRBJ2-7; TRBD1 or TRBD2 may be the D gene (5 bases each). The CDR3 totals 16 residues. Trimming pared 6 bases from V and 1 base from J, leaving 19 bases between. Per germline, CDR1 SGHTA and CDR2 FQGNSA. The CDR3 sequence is CASSRIGGGSSYEQYF. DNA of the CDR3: TGTGCCAGCAGTAGAATTGGTGGGGGAAGTTCCTACGAGCAGTACTTC.

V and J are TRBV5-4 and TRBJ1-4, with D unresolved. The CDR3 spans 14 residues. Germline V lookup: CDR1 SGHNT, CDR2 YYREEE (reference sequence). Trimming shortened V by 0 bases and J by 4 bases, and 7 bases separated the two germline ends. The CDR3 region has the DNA TGTGCCAGCAGCTTGGCGCGGAATAATGAAAAACTGTTTTTT. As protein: CASSLARNNEKLFF.